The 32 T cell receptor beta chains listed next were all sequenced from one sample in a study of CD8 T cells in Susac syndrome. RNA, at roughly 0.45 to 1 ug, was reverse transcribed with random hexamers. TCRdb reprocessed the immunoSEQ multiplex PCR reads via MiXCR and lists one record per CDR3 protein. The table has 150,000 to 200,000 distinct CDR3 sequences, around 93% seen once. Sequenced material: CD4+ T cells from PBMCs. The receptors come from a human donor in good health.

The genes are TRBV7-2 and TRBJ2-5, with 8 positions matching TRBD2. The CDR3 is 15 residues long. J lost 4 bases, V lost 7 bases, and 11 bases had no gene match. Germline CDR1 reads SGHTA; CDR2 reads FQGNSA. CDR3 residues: CASNFDGGAGETQYF. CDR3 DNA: TGTGCCAGCAACTTCGACGGGGGGGCCGGAGAGACCCAGTACTTC.

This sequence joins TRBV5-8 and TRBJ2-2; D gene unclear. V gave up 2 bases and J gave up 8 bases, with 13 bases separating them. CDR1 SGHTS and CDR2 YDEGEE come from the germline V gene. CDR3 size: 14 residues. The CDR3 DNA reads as TGTGCCAGCAGCTTCCTAGTTCATGCAGGGGAGCTGTTTTTT. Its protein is CASSFLVHAGELFF.

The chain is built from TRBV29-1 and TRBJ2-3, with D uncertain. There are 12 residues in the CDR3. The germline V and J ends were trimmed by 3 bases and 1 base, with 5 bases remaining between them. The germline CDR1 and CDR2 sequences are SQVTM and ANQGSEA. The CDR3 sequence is CSVDTGTDTQYF. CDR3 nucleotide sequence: TGCAGCGTTGATACAGGCACAGATACGCAGTATTTT.

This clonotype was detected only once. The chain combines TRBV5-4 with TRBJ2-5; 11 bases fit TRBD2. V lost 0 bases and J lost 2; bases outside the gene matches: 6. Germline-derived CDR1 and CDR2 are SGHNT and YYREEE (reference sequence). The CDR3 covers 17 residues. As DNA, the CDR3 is TGTGCCAGCAGCTTGGGGCTAGCGGGGGGAGGGCAAGAGACCCAGTACTTC. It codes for CASSLGLAGGGQETQYF.

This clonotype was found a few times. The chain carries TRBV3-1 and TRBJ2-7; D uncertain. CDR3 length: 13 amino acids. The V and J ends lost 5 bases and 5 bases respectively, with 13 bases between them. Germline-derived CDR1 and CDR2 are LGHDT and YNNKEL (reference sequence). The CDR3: CASSSGPWDEQYF. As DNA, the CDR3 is TGTGCCAGCAGCTCCGGACCCTGGGACGAGCAGTACTTC.

The CDR3 region is CASSFWSPEGSYNSPLHF. In DNA form, the CDR3 reads TGTGCCAGCAGTTTTTGGTCTCCCGAAGGATCCTATAATTCACCCCTCCACTTT. V is TRBV12-3 or TRBV12-4 and J is TRBJ1-6; no clear D. The CDR3 is 18 amino acids. Trimming removed 3 bases from V and 1 base from J, with 16 bases in between.

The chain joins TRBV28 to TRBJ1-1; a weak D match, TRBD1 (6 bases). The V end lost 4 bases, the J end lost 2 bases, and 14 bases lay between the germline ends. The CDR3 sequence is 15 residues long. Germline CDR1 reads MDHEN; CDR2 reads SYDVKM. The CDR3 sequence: CASSSGGSGNTEAFF. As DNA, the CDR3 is TGTGCCAGCAGTTCCGGGGGCAGCGGAAACACTGAAGCTTTCTTT.

This CDR3 is CASKEQGRPEAFF. The CDR3 DNA sequence: TGTGCCAGTAAGGAGCAGGGGCGCCCTGAAGCTTTCTTT. The genes are TRBV19 and TRBJ1-1, with D possibly TRBD1 on 6 matching bases. Deletions cut 7 bases from V and 6 bases from J, with 15 bases between. Germline CDR1 and CDR2: LNHDA and SQIVND (reference sequence). This CDR3 region has 13 residues.

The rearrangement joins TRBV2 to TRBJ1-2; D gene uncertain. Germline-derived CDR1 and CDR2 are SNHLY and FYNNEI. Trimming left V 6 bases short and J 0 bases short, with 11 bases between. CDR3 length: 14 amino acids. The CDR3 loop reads CASRRIASNYGYTF. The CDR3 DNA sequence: TGTGCCAGCAGGAGGATAGCCTCTAACTATGGCTACACCTTC.

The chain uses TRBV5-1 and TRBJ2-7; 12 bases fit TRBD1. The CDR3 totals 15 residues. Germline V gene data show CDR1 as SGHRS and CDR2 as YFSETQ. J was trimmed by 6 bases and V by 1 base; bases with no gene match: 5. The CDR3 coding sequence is TGCGCCAGCAGCTTGATGGGACAGGGGGCTGCCGAGCAGTACTTC. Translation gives CASSLMGQGAAEQYF. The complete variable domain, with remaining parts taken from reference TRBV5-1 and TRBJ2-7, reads KAGVTQTPRYLIKTRGQQVTLSCSPISGHRSVSWYQQTPGQGLQFLFEYFSETQRNKGNFPGRFSGRQFSNSRSEMNVSTLELGDSALYLCASSLMGQGAAEQYFGPGTRLTVT.

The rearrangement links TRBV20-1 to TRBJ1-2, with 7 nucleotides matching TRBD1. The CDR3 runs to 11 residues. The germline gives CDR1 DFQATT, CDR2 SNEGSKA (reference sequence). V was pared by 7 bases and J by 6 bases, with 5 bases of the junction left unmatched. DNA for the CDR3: TGCAGTGTCGGACAGGACCATGGCTACACCTTC. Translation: CSVGQDHGYTF.

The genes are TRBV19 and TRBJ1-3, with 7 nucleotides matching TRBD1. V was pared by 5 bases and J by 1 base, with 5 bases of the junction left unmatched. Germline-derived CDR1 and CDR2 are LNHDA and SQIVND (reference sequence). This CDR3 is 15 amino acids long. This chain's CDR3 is CASSRPTGSGNTIYF. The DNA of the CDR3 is TGTGCCAGTAGTCGTCCGACAGGGTCTGGAAACACCATATATTTT.

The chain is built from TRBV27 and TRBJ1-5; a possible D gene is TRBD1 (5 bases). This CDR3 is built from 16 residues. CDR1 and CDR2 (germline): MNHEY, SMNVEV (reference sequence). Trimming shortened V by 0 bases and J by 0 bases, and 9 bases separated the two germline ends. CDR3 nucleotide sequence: TGTGCCAGCAGTTTATCACCCCAGGGTAGCAATCAGCCCCAGCATTTT. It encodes CASSLSPQGSNQPQHF.

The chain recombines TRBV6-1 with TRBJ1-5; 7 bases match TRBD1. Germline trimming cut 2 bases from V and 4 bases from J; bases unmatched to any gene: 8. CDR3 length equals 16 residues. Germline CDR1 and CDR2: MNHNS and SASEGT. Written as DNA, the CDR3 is TGTGCCAGCAGTGAAATGGTGTCAGGGGGTAATCAGCCCCAGCATTTT. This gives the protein CASSEMVSGGNQPQHF.

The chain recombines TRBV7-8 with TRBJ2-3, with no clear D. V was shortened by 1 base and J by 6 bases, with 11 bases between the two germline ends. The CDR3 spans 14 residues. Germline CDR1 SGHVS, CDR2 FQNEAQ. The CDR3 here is CASSLGQFWDTQYF. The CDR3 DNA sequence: TGTGCCAGCAGCTTAGGGCAGTTCTGGGATACGCAGTATTTT.

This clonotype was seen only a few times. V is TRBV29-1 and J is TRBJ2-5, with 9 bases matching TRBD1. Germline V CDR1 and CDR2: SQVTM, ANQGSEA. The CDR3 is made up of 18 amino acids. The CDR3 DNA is TGCACCTTTCCCTTAGTCCCGGGACAGGGAGTCCCGGATGAGACCCAGTACTTC. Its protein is CTFPLVPGQGVPDETQYF.

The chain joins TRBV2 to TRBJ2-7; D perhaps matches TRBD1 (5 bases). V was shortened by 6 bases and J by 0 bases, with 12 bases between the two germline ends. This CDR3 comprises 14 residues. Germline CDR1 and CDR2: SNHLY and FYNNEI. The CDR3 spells CASRPERGSYEQYF. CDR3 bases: TGTGCCAGCAGGCCGGAAAGGGGCTCCTACGAGCAGTACTTC.

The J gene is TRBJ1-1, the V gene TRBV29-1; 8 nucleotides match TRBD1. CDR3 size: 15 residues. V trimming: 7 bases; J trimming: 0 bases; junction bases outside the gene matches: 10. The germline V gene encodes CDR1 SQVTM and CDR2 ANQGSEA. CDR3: CSAGQGWGMNTEAFF. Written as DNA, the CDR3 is TGCAGCGCAGGACAGGGCTGGGGGATGAACACTGAAGCTTTCTTT.

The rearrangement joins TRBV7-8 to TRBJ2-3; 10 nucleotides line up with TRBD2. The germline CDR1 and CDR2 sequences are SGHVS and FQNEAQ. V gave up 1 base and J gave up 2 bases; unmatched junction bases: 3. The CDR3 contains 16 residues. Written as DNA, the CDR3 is TGTGCCAGCAGCTTAGGGCTAGCGGGGGTCACAGATACGCAGTATTTT. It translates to CASSLGLAGVTDTQYF.

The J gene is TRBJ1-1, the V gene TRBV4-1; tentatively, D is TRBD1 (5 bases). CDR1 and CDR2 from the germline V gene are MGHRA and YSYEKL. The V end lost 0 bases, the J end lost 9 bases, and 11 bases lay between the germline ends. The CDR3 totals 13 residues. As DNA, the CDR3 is TGCGCCAGCAGCCAAGATAAAGGGACGAAAGCTTTCTTT. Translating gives CASSQDKGTKAFF.

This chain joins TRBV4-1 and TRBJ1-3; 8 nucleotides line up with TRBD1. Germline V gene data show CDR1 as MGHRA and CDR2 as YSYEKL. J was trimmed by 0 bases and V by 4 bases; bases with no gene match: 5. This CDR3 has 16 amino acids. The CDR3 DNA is TGCGCCAGCAGCCTAAGGGGACAGGACTCTGGAAACACCATATATTTT. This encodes CASSLRGQDSGNTIYF.

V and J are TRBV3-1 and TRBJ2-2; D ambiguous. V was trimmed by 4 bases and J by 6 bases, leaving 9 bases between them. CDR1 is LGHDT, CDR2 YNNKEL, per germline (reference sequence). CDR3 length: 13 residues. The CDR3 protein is CASSPTEPGELFF. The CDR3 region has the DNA TGTGCCAGCAGCCCGACGGAGCCCGGGGAGCTGTTTTTT.

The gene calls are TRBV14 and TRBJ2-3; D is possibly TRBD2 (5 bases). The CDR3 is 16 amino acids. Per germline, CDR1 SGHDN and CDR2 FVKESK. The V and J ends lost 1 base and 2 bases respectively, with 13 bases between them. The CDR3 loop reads CASSQAHPAATDTQYF. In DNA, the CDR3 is TGTGCCAGCAGCCAAGCCCATCCAGCGGCCACAGATACGCAGTATTTT.

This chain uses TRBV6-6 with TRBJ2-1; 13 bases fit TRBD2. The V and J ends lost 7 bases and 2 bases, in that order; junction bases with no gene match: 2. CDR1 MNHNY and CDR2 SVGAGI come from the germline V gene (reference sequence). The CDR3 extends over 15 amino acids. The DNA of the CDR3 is TGTGCCAGCATCACTAGCGGGGGGGCCTACAATGAGCAGTTCTTC. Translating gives CASITSGGAYNEQFF.

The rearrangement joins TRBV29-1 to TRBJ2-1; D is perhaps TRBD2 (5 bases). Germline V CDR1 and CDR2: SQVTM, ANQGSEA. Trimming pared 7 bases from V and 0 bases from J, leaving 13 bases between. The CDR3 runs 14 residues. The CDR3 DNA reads TGCAGCGCCGAGGACTCGAGCTCCTACAATGAGCAGTTCTTC. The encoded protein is CSAEDSSSYNEQFF.

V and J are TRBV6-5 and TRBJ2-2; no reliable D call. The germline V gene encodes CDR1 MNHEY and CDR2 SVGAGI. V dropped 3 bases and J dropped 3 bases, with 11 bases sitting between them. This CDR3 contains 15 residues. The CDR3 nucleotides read TGTGCCAGCAGTTATATGGTTTCGGACACCGGGGAGCTGTTTTTT. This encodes CASSYMVSDTGELFF.

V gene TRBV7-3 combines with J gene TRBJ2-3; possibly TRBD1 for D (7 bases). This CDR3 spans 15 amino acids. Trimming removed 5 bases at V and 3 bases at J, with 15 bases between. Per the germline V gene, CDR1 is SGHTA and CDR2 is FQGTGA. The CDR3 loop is CASSHRTGGTDTQYF. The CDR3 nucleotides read TGTGCCAGCAGCCACCGGACAGGAGGGACAGATACGCAGTATTTT.

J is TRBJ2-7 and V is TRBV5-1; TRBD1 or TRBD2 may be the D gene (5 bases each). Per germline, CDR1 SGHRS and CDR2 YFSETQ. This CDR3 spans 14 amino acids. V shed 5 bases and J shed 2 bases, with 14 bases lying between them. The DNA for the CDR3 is TGCGCCAGCAGGGCCGGGACGGGTACCTACGAGCAGTACTTC. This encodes CASRAGTGTYEQYF.

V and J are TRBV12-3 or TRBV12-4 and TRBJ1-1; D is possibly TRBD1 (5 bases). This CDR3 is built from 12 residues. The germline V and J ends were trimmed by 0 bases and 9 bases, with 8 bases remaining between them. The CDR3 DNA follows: TGTGCCAGCAGTTTAGCTGGGGCTAAAGCTTTCTTT. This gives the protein CASSLAGAKAFF.

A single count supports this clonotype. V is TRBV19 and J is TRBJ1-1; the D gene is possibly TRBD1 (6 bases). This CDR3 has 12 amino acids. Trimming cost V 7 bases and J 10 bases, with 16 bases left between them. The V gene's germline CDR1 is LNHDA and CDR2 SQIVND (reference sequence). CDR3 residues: CASTTGALGAFF. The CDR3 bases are TGTGCCAGTACGACGGGGGCCCTGGGAGCTTTCTTT.

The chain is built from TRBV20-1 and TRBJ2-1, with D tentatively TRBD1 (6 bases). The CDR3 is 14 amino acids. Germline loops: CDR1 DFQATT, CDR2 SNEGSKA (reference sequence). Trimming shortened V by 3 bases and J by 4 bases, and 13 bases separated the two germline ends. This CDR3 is CSASRGPQYNEQFF. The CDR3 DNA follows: TGCAGTGCTAGCAGGGGACCCCAATACAATGAGCAGTTCTTC.

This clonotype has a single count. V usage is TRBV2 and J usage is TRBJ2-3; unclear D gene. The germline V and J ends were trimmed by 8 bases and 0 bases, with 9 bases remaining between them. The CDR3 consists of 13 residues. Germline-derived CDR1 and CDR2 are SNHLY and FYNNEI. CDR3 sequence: CASATRSTDTQYF. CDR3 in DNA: TGTGCCAGCGCGACCAGGAGCACAGATACGCAGTATTTT.